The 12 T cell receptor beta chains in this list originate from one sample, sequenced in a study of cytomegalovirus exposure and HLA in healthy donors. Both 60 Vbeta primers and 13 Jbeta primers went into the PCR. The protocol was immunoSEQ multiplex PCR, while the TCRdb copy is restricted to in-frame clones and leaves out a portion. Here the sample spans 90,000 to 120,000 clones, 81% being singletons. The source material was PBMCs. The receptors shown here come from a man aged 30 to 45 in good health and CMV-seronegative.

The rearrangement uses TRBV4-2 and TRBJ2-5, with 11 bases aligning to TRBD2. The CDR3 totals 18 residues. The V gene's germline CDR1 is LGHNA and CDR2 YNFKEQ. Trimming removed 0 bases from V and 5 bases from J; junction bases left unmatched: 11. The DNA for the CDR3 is TGTGCCAGCAGCCAAGATTGGGCTAGCGGGGGGCTCCGGGAGACCCAGTACTTC. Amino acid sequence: CASSQDWASGGLRETQYF.

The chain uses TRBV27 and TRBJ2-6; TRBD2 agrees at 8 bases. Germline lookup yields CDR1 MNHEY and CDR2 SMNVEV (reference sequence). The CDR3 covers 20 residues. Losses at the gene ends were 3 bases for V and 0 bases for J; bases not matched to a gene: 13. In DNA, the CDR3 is TGTGCCAGCAGTTTTCGGGGGCTCGGTAGCGGGGCCTCTGGGGCCAACGTCCTGACTTTC. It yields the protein CASSFRGLGSGASGANVLTF.

CDR3 sequence reads: CATFGTGTDTQYF. The CDR3 DNA is TGTGCCACCTTTGGGACAGGGACAGATACGCAGTATTTT. The rearrangement joins TRBV7-9 to TRBJ2-3, with 9 positions matching TRBD1. Germline V gene lookup returns CDR1 SEHNR and CDR2 FQNEAQ (reference sequence). This CDR3 is 13 amino acids long. Trimming at V came to 10 bases and at J to 3 bases, leaving 5 bases not matched to a gene.

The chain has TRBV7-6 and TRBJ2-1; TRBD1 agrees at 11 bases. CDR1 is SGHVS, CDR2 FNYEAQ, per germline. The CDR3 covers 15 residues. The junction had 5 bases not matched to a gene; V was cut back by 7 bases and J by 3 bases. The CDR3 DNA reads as TGTGCCAGCAACACCGGGACAGGGGGCTACAATGAGCAGTTCTTC. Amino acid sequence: CASNTGTGGYNEQFF. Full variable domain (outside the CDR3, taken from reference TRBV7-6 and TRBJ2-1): GAGVSQSPRYKVTKRGQDVALRCDPISGHVSLYWYRQALGQGPEFLTYFNYEAQQDKSGLPNDRFSAERPEGSISTLTIQRTEQRDSAMYRCASNTGTGGYNEQFFGPGTRLTVL.

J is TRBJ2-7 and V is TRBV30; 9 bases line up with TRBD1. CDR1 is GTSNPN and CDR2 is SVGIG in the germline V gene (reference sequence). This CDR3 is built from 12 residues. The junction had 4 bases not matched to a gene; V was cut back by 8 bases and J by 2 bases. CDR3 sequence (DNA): TGTGCCCTAGGGACAGGGACCTACGAGCAGTACTTC. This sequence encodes CALGTGTYEQYF. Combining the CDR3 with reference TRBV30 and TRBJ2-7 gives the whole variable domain SQTIHQWPATLVQPVGSPLSLECTVEGTSNPNLYWYRQAAGRGLQLLFYSVGIGQISSEVPQNLSASRPQDRQFILSSKKLLLSDSGFYLCALGTGTYEQYFGPGTRLTVT.

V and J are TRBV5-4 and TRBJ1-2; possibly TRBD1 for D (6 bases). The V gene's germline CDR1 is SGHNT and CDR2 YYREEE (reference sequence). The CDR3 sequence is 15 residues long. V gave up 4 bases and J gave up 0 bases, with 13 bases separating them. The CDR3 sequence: CASSVTGTSNYGYTF. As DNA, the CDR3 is TGTGCCAGCAGCGTAACCGGGACATCTAACTATGGCTACACCTTC.

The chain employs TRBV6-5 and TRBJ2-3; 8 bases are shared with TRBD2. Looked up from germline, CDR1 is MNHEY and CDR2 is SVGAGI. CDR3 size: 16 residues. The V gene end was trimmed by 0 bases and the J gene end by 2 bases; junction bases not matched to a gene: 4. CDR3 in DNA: TGTGCCAGCAGTTACTCGGCTAGCGGGCACACAGATACGCAGTATTTT. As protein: CASSYSASGHTDTQYF.

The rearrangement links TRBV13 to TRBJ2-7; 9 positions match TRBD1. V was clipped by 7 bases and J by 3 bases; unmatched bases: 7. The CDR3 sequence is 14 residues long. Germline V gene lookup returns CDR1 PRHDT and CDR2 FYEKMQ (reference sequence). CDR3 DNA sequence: TGTGCCAGCACCCGATCGGGACAGGGCTACGAGCAGTACTTC. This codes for CASTRSGQGYEQYF.

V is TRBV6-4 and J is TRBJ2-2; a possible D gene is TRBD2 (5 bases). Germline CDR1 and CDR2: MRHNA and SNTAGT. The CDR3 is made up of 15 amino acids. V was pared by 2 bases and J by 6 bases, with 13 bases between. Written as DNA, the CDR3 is TGTGCCAGCAGTGACCGCGTCGGGGTTGCCGGGGAGCTGTTTTTT. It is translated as CASSDRVGVAGELFF.

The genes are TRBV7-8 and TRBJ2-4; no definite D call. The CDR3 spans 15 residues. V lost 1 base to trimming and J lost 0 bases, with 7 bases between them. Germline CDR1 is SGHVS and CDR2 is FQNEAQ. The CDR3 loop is CASSLVGLAKNIQYF. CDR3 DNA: TGTGCCAGCAGCTTAGTTGGCCTAGCCAAAAACATTCAGTACTTC.

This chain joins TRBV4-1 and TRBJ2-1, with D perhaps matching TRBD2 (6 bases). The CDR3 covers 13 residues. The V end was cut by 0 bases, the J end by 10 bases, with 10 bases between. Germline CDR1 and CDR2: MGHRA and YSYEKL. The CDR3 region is CASSQDRAGEQFF. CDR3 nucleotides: TGCGCCAGCAGCCAAGACAGGGCGGGGGAGCAGTTCTTC.

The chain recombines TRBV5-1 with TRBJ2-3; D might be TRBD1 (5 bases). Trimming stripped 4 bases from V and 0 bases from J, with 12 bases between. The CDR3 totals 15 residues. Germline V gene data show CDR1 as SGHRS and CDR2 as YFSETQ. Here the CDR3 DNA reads TGCGCCAGCAGCCGACAGAACCCTAGCACAGATACGCAGTATTTT. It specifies CASSRQNPSTDTQYF.